The entry that follows covers one TCR beta chain sequence. Antigen specificity is unknown. Per the germline V gene, CDR1 is SNHLY and CDR2 is FYNNEI. With 4 bases removed from V and 2 bases from J, the gap between germline ends came to 9 bases. The CDR3 covers 13 residues. The data belong to a study of T cell responses to AZD1222 COVID-19 vaccine. Study findings and constraints: Only a handful of AZD1222 recipients tested seropositive at baseline. Spike-wide coverage was observed for vaccine-associated CD4 TCRs, with dominant responses at 160-218 and 743-854.

Both about-4-week and about-12-week second-dose recipients were combined. Sequencing was performed with immunoSEQ multiplex PCR; in TCRdb, only in-frame clones are kept and a portion is missing. Of some 180,000 clones listed, approximately 94% are singletons. The receptor comes from an adult who received the AZD1222 COVID-19 vaccine. This chain connects TRBV2 to TRBJ2-7; TRBD1 might be the D (6 bases). This specimen consisted of peripheral blood, obtained 28 days after the second AZD1222 dose. The DNA of the CDR3 is TGTGCCAGCAGTGGAGCAGGGGCCTACGAGCAGTACTTC. It is translated as CASSGAGAYEQYF.